This TCR beta chain was captured in a study of regulatory T cells in long-lasting Graves disease. Overall study findings and caveats: Favored gene segments in persistent disease were TRBV28, TRBJ1-2 and TRBJ2-5.

The V and J ends lost 0 bases and 1 base respectively, with 14 bases between them. The CDR3 runs to 17 residues. Germline assignment: CDR1 SGHRS and CDR2 YFSETQ. This clonotype was detected many times. The antigen remains unidentified. CDR3 regions were amplified by Arm-PCR using iRepertoire HTBI primers to build TCR beta libraries. TCRdb reanalysed the multiplex PCR reads using MiXCR and keeps one entry per CDR3 protein. The table has approximately 440,000 distinct CDR3 sequences, roughly 17% seen once. Time point: newly diagnosed GD, antithyroid drugs for less than 3 months. The TCR library was prepared using RNA isolated from PBMCs. These sequences were also reported in another study, on T cells in Graves' hyperthyroidism and ophthalmopathy. That work states: HTBI primers drove first-round RT-PCR of the TCR CDR3.

The receptor comes from a middle-aged man with Graves disease. The rearrangement uses TRBV5-1 and TRBJ2-1; the D is unclear. This sample comprised peripheral blood mononuclear cells (PBMCs), obtained at new diagnosis, from a patient treated with antithyroid drugs. The CDR3 bases are TGCGCCAGCAGCTTGGTTATTCGCGGCCCATCCTACAATGAGCAGTTCTTC. It codes for CASSLVIRGPSYNEQFF.